These T cell receptor beta chains were read from a single sample in a study of cytomegalovirus exposure and HLA in healthy donors. This table comes from immunoSEQ multiplex PCR, and its TCRdb copy is limited to in-frame clones, with some not included. The data contain some 110,000 clones, approximately 78% of them singletons. Sequenced material: PBMCs. Receptors originate from a woman aged 40 to 50 in good health and CMV-seronegative. CDR3s include the opening cysteine and the closing phenylalanine or tryptophan.

>TRBV28
CASSSLPEPGGYTF
>TRBV5-4
CASSSPGLAASYEQYF
>TRBV19
CASSWGQDAYEQYF
>TRBV9
CASSGLAGGLNTQYF
>TRBV10-3
CAISDRENIQYF
>TRBV28
CASSLMGQLYEQYF
>TRBV28
CASNPSTSEYTGELFF
>TRBV5-8
CASSLDVGEGTYEQYF
>TRBV19
CASSGRTFYEQYF
>TRBV4-3
CASSQDPGDTQYF
>TRBV10-1
CASSHITWRRSYEQYF
>TRBV27
CASSMGSHIYF
>TRBV5-6
CASSFVRGSEGYTF
>TRBV7-8
CASSAPKSRPDAGTGVYEQYF
>TRBV28
CASSPFGSYEQYF
>TRBV19
CARPTGGREAFF
>TRBV11-2
CASSLRLADTGELFF
>TRBV4-3
CASSQEPTRDGELFF
>TRBV6-5
CARGTGREPYEQYF
>TRBV28
CASRSWGVKLFF
>TRBV27
CASSPIAGAYNEQFF
>TRBV5-6
CASSLYRSNYGYTF
>TRBV7-9
CASSPGISYEQYF
>TRBV29-1
CSVFTSGSINEQFF
>TRBV9
CASSVATGGEAFF
>TRBV4-3
CASSQDWRSARVPYNEQFF
>TRBV25-1
CASSGLAGRRDTQYF